What follows describes a single T cell receptor (beta chain). This clone was picked up one time. Its binding antigen is unknown. The record has no base qualities; no much larger clone is one base away. The data originate from a study of cytomegalovirus exposure and HLA in healthy donors (dated by TCRdb to between 2016 and 2019). Study-wide context: An earlier analysis of approximately 640 of the donors reported 250 to 350 Gb of sequence data and roughly 100 million unique TCR beta sequences from about 200 million T cells. All discovery cohort repertoires had been generated on a single sequencing platform. Alongside the repertoire data, information on donor age, sex, ethnicity and CMV serostatus was compiled. A separate validation cohort of more than 100 different subjects was used in addition to the roughly 700-subject first cohort. A later genetic analysis took genome-wide SNP genotypes for about 55% of the 666 donors and used that subset as a discovery cohort. Roughly five DR-DQ haplotypes were handled as single units for association and clustering because linkage in the cohort was strong. An earlier analysis of fewer than 750 of the donors used high-throughput TCR beta sequencing to judge whether each TCR beta V gene segment behaved as functional or pseudogenic. The later analysis used no new phenotypic data to find candidate immune exposures, relying instead on TCR beta sequences and their occurrence across donors. Typing coverage differed by locus: A, B, C, DRB1 and DQB1 were typed in about 629-640 donors, DQA1 in about 510, DPA1 in around 580, and DPB1 in just under 490. The aim of the study was to test whether cataloging public T cell receptors could identify signatures of past pathogen exposure. Of the 300 to 450 genotyped donors, about 84% fell in the genetic ancestry cluster associated with self-reported Caucasian donors. About 330 gigabases of sequencing data and 70 million to 95 million unique TCR sequences made up an early release that covered 500 to 700 HLA-typed donors. To predict cytomegalovirus infection status, the study combined high-throughput TCR immunosequencing, statistical association of individual TCRs with disease status, and machine learning. To study patterns of TCR occurrence, a later analysis re-analyzed previously published TCR beta repertoires from hundreds of donors and added high-resolution HLA genotyping. The study used immunosequencing to profile the T cell repertoires of approximately 690 subjects and linked those repertoires to cytomegalovirus serostatus. Among some 400 genotyped donors of the cohort, an average of roughly 230,000 unique TCR beta nucleotide sequences was sequenced per donor, of which about 19% were non-productive. Both class I and class II loci were covered by HLA typing, at four-digit resolution.

Inclusive of the bounding cysteine and phenylalanine, the CDR3 is 16 residues long. Only the CDR3 part of the read is kept: 48 bases, read in frame from the first base. Germline trimming amounts to 3 bases on V and 4 bases on J, with 7 as the count of junction bases outside the gene matches. From the germline V gene, CDR1 is SGHRS and CDR2 is YFSETQ. Here is what the overall study found, with its caveats: Broadly in line with IMGT annotations, most TCR beta V segments showed up in productive rearrangements about 87% or about 30% of the time in an earlier analysis of approximately 600 of the donors. In the study, some 160 TCR beta chains were listed as associated with cytomegalovirus. Assigning TCR associations to individual alleles was difficult when HLA alleles, especially DR and DQ, strongly co-occurred. For the cohort, immune exposure information was limited to CMV serostatus. Some IMGT-functional V segments, including TRBV6-2 and TRBV6-3, could not be told apart with the 87-base-pair reads, so those segments were excluded. Because counts were too low, about 18 rarely observed V segments, including chromosome 9 orphons, were excluded from the earlier analysis of fewer than 650 of the donors. Roughly uniform sequencing depth across donors was assumed in presence/absence analyses, although this assumption may not hold. A later analysis found that HLA-associated TCR beta chains were more clonally expanded and had lower generation probabilities than equally common non-associated chains. A later analysis reported that several top co-occurrence clusters appeared linked to parvovirus B19, influenza, CMV and Epstein-Barr virus. According to a later analysis, TCR association rates differed among HLA loci, with DRB1 alleles showing the most associated TCRs and HLA-C alleles showing the fewest. In vitro tests confirmed that a few of the cytomegalovirus-associated TCR beta chains recognize cytomegalovirus antigens. According to a later genetic analysis, donors in an Asian-associated ancestry cluster had fewer N-insertions in productive TCRs than the roughly 700-donor mean. At a false discovery rate of 0.05, a later analysis linked 16,951 TCR beta sequences to specific HLA alleles. A later genetic analysis associated a missense DCLRE1C variant with V-gene and J-gene trimming of TCR beta chains, and an independent cohort replicated the association. The classifier was reported to diagnose cytomegalovirus status with high specificity and sensitivity in both the original cohort and the validation cohort. Because HLA typing was unavailable for some donors at each locus, only the typed subset was used in association tests. A group of highly shared sequence variants was considered likely to be a technical artifact of the sequencing pipeline. Across donors, most TCR sequences were observed very rarely, whereas some public TCRs were present in many individuals. Only TCR beta chains were sequenced in this cohort, and the absence of alpha or paired-chain data limited detectable features. The authors suggested that the approach could potentially be generalized to other disease states and immunological phenotypes. A further reported finding was that TCR beta sequences accurately predicted the HLA-A and HLA-B alleles for most subjects in the first cohort. Correlated functional status among segregating V segments might be attributable to linkage disequilibrium, but an unknown experimental factor could not be ruled out. Most CMV-associated TCR beta chains appeared to be HLA-restricted in a later analysis, and the HLA associations seemed to be driven largely by CMV exposure.

The cohort consisted of some 730 healthy bone marrow donors. At the time of sampling, every cohort member was nominally healthy, though immune exposures that went unrecorded were likely present. The donor tested CMV seropositive, placing the donor among the 250 to 350 seropositive members of the cohort. Each donor provided a peripheral blood sample, and peripheral blood mononuclear cells were used for TCR beta sequencing. Genomic DNA extraction from the blood cell samples was performed with the Qiagen DNeasy Blood Extraction Kit. The method was the immunoSEQ multiplex PCR assay. The multiplex PCR relied on a mix of 60 forward primers for TCR Vbeta segments and 13 reverse primers for TCR Jbeta segments. Amplification of the CDR3 region of rearranged TCR beta genes was performed with a multiplex PCR assay on genomic DNA. Amplified TCR beta libraries were sequenced as 87-base-pair reads on the Illumina HiSeq System. In the original analysis: A later analysis counted about 80 million unique TCR beta chains across the 650 to 800 repertoires, and 9.5 million to 11 million of these chains were shared by at least two donors. To remove PCR and sequencing errors, raw reads were error-corrected and collapsed into unique sequences using a nearest-neighbor algorithm that merged closely related sequences. To assign V, D and J gene segments, CDR3 sequences were aligned to IMGT reference sequences. For a sequence to be retained, a match of at least six nucleotides was required to both a V gene segment and a J gene segment. Rearrangements were called productive when the CDR3 lacked stop codons and stayed in frame with V and J; all others were non-productive. CDR3 was defined according to IMGT convention as the region running from the second conserved V-encoded cysteine to the conserved J-encoded phenylalanine. The earlier analysis of some 600 of the donors excluded sequences that lacked an unambiguous match to a single V gene segment. In an earlier analysis of a few hundred of the donors, V segments were called functional above 56.7% productive rearrangements and were called segregating when the between-donor standard deviation exceeded 5%. A statistical classification framework was built for diagnosing cytomegalovirus status from the catalog of TCR beta chain sequences. In a later analysis, TCR nucleotide sequences were compared against IMGT/GENE-DB human TR gene sequences so that V and J genes could be assigned. A later analysis assigned CDR3 sequences and most-parsimonious VDJ recombination scenarios with the TCRdist pipeline. In a later analysis, each TCR beta chain was defined by its CDR3 amino acid sequence together with its V-gene family, and reads without a unique V-gene family were excluded. To address suspected cross-contamination and a sequencing artifact, a later analysis removed approximately 600 highly shared, low-generation-probability nucleotide sequences. In a later analysis, a clonal expansion index was calculated for each public chain from normalized within-repertoire ranks of inferred template counts. Generation probabilities in a later analysis came from a VDJ recombination model fitted to out-of-frame rearrangements, and those results were checked against IGoR. In a later analysis, hypergeometric tests were used to score TCR-TCR, TCR-HLA and TCR-CMV co-occurrence, with a repertoire-size bias correction applied to TCR pairs. A later analysis estimated false discovery rates by permuting HLA or CMV assignments 20 times. In a later analysis, co-occurring TCRs were grouped using DBSCAN, and TCRdist sequence similarity was added for clustering within HLA-allele-positive subsets. Co-occurrence clustering excluded repertoires with fewer than 30,000 or more than 120,000 public chains, plus five with anomalous nucleotide sharing. The source is immuneACCESS, and TCRdb retained only in-frame sequences with V and J called. Part of the clones is not carried over; for the studies checked, unresolved V genes explain less than half of this, and the remainder is unexplained. The V and J calls and clone size are taken from that table; D and trimming were inferred from the DNA. Present in this sample are some 100,000 clones, around 75% of which were seen just once. About 4.5% of the sample is held by the ten biggest clonotypes.

Rearrangement joined TRBV5-1 to TRBJ2-7; 13 junctional bases match TRBD2. Input material: PBMCs. The receptor's source is a woman younger than 30 in good health and CMV-seropositive. The DNA is TGCGCCAGCAGCTCCGTCGAGGGACTAGCGGGATACGAGCAGTACTTC. This is translated as CASSSVEGLAGYEQYF.